The present entry profiles one TCR beta chain with its context. These data come from a study of blood T cell repertoires in COVID-19. About the study: Acute and convalescent COVID-19 specimens originated in the United States, Italy and Spain. Sources were T cells, B-cell-depleted T cells, or PBMCs; the material itself was cDNA or gDNA.

Enrolled during active infection, Seattle patients were then followed longitudinally. The authors' processing: Estimation of nucleated cell counts was performed using reference gene primer amplification. Generated by immunoSEQ multiplex PCR, the TCRdb table keeps only in-frame clones and is missing some. V and J calls and clone size are those listed in that table; D and trimming were worked out from the DNA. The table records around 230,000 clones, 85% to 90% of them present only once. Input material: peripheral blood. This TCR came from a man aged 50-59 years with COVID-19, enrolled during active disease.

CDR3: CASSWSSGGNTGELFF. CDR3 coding DNA: TGTGCCAGCAGCTGGTCTAGCGGGGGGAACACCGGGGAGCTGTTTTTT. The rearrangement links TRBV7-2 to TRBJ2-2; 10 positions match TRBD2. The J segment lost 1 base and the V segment lost 4 bases, leaving 3 bases of the junction unmatched. Germline CDR1 SGHTA, CDR2 FQGNSA. The CDR3 is 16 amino acids.